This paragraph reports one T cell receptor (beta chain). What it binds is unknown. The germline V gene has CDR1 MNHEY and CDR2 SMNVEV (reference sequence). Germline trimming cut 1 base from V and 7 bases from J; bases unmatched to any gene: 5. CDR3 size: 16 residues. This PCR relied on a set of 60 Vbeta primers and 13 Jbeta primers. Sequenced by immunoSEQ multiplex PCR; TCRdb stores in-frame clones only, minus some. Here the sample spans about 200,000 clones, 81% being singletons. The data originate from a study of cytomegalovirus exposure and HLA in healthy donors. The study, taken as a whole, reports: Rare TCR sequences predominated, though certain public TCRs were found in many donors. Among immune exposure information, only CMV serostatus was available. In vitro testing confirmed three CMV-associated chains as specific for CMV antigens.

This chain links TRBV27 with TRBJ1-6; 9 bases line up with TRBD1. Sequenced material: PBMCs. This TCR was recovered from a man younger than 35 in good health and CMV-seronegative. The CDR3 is CASSLLQGAGNSPLHF. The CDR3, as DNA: TGTGCCAGCAGTTTATTACAGGGGGCGGGAAATTCACCCCTCCACTTT.